The clone carrying this TCR beta chain has a count of ten or more. Described time point: after trial treatment. The treatment is: LDRT plus nivolumab, ipilimumab, low-dose cyclophosphamide and aspirin (RACIN trial). The patients who were eligible all carried advanced solid tumors that lacked tumor-infiltrating lymphocytes, meaning the tumors were TIL-negative. This CDR3 contains 14 residues. Germline V gene sequence: CDR1 MDHEN, CDR2 SYDVKM. Germline trimming cut 5 bases from V and 3 bases from J; bases unmatched to any gene: 6. With a constant-region primer and a V-primer adapter, TCRs were subjected to approximately 21 PCR cycles of amplification. In TCRdb, the reads were re-called with MiXCR into one record per CDR3 protein. The sample records around 57,000 distinct CDR3 sequences, around 34% being singletons. These data are taken from a study of low-dose radiotherapy and immunotherapy resistance in tumors. Study in general: Aspirin 300 mg was given orally each day for four cycles from cycle 1 day 1.

The sequenced sample was PBMCs, obtained after low-dose radiotherapy plus immunotherapy. V and J are TRBV28 and TRBJ2-5; 7 bases are shared with TRBD1. This TCR was sampled from a male donor with rectosigmoid adenocarcinoma. CDR3 in amino acids: CASSLTGEKETQYF. Here the CDR3 DNA reads TGTGCCAGCAGTCTTACAGGGGAAAAAGAGACCCAGTACTTC. Complete variable domain (other parts from reference TRBV28 and TRBJ2-5): DVKVTQSSRYLVKRTGEKVFLECVQDMDHENMFWYRQDPGLGLRLIYFSYDVKMKEKGDIPEGYSVSREKKERFSLILESASTNQTSMYLCASSLTGEKETQYFGPGTRLLVL.